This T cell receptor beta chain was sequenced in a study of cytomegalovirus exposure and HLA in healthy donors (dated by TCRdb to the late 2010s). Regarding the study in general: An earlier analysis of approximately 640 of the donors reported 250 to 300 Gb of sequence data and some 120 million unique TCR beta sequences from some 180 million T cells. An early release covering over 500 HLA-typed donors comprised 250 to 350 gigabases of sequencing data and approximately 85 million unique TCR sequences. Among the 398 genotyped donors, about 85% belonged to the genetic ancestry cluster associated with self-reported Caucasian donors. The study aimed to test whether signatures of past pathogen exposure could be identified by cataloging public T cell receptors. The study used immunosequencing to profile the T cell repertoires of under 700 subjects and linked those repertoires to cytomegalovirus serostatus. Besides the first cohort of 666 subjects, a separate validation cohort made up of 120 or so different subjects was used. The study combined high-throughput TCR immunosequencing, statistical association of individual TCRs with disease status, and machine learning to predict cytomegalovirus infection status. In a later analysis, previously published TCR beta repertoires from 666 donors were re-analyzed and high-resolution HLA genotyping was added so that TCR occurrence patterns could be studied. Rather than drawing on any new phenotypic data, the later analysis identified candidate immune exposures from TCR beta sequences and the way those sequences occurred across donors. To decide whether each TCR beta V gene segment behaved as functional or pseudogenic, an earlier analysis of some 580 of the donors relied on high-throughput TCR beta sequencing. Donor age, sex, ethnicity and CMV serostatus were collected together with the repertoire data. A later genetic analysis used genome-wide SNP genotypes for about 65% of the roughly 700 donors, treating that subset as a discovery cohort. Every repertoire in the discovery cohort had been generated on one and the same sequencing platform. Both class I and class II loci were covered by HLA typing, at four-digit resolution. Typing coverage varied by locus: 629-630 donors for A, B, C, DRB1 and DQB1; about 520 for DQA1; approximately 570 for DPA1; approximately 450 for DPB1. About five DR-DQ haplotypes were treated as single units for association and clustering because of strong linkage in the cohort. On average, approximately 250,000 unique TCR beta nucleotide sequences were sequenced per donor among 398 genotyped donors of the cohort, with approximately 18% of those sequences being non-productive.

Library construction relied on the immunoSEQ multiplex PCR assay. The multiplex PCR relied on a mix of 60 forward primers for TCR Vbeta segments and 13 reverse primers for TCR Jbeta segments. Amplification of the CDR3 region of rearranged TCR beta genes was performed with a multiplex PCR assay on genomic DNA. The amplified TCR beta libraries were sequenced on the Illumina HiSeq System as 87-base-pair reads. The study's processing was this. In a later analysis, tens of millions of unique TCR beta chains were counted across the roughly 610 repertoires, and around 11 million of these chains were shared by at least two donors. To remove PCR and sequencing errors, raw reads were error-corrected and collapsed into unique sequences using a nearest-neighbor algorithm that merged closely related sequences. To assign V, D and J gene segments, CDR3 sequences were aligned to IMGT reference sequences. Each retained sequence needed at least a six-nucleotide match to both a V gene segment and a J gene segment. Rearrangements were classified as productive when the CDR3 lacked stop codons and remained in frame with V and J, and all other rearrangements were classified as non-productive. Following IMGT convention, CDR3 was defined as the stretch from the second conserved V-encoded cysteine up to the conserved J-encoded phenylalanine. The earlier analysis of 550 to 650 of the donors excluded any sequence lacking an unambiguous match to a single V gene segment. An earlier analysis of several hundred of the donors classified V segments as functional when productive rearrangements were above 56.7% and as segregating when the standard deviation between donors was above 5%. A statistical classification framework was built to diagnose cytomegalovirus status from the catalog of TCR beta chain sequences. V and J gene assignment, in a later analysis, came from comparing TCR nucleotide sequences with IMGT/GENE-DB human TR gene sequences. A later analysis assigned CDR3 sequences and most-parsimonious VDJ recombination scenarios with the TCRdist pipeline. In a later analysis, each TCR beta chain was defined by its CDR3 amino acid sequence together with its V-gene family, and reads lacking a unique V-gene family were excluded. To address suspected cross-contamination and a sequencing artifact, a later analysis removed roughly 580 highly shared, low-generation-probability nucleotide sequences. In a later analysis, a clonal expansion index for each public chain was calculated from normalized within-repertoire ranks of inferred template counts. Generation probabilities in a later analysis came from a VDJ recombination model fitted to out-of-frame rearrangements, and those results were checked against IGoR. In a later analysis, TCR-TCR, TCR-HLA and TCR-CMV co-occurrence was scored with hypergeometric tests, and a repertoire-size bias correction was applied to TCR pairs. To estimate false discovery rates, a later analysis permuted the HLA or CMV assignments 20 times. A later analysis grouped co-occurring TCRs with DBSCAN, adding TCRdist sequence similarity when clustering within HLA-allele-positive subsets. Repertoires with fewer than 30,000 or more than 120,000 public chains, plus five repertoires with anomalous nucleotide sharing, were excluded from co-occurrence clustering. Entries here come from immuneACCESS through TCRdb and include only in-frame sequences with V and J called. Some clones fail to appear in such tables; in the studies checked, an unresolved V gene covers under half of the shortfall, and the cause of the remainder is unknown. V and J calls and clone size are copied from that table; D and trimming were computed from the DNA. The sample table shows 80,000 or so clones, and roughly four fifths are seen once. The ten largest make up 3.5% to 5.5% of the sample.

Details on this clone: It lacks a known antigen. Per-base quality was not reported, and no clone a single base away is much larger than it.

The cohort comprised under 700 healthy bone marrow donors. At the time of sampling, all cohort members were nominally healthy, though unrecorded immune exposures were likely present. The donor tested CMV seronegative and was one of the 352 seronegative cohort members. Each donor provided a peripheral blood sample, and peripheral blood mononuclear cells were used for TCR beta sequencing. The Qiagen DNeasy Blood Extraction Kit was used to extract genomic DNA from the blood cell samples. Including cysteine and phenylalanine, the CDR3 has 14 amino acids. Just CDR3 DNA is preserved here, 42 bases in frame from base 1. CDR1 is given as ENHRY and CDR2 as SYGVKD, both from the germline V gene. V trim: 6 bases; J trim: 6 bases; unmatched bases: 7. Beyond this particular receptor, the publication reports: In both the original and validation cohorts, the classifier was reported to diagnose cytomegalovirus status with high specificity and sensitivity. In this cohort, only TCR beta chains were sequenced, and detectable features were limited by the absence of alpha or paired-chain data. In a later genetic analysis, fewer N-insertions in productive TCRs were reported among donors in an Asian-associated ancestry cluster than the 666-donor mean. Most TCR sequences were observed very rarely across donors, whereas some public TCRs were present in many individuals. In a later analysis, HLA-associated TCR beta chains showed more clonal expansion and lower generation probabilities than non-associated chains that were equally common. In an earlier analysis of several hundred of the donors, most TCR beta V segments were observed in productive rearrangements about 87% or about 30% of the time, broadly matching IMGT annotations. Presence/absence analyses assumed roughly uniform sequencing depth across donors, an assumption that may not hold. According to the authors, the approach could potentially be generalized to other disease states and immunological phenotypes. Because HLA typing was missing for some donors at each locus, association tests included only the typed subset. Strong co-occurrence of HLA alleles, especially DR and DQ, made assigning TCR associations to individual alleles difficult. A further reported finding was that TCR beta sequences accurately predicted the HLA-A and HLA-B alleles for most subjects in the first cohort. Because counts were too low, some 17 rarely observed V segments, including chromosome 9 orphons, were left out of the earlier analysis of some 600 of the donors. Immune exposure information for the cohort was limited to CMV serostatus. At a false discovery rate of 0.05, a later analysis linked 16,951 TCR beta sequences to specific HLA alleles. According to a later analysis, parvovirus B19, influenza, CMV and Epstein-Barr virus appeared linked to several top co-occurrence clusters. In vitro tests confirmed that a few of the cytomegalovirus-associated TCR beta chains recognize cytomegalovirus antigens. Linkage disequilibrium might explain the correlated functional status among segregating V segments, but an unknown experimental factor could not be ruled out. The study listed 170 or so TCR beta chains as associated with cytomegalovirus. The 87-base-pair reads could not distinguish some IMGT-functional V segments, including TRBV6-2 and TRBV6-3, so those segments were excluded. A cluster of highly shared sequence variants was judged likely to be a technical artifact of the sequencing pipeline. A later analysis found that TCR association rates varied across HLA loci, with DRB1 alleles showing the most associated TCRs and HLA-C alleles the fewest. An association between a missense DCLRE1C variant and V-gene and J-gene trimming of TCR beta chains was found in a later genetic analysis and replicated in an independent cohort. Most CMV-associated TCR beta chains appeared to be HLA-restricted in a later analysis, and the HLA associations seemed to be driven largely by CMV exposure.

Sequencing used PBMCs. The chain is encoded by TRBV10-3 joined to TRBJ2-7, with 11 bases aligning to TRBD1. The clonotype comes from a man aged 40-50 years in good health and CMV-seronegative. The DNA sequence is TGTGCCATCAGACCGGGACAGGGGGGTGCCGAGCAGTACTTC. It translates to CAIRPGQGGAEQYF.